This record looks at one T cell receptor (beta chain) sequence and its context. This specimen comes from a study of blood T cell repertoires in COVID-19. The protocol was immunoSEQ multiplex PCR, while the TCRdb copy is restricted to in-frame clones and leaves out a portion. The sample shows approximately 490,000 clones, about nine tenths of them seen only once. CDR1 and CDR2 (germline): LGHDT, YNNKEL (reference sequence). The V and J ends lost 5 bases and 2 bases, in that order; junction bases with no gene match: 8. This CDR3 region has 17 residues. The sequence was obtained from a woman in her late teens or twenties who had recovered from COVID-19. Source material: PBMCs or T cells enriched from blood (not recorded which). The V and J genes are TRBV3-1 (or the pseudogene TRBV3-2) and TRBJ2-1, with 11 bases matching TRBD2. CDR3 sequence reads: CASSKQGTSGPYNEQFF. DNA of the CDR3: TGTGCCAGCAGCAAACAAGGGACTAGCGGTCCCTACAATGAGCAGTTCTTC.